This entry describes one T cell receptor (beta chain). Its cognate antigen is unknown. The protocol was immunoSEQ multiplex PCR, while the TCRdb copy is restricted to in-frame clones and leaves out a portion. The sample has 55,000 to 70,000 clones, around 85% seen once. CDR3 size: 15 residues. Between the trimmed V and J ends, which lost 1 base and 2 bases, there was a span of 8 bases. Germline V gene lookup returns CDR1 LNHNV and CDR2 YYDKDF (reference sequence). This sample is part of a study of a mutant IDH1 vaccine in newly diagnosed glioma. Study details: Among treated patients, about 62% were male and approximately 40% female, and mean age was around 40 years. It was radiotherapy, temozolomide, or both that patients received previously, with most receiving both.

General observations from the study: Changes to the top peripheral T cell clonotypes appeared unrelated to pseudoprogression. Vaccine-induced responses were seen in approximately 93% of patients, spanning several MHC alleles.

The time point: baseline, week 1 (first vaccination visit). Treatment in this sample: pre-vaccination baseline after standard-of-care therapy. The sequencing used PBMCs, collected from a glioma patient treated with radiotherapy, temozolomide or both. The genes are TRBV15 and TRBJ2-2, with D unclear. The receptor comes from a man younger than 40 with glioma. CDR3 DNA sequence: TGTGCCACCAGCAGAGTAGCAGTCAACACCGGGGAGCTGTTTTTT. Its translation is CATSRVAVNTGELFF.